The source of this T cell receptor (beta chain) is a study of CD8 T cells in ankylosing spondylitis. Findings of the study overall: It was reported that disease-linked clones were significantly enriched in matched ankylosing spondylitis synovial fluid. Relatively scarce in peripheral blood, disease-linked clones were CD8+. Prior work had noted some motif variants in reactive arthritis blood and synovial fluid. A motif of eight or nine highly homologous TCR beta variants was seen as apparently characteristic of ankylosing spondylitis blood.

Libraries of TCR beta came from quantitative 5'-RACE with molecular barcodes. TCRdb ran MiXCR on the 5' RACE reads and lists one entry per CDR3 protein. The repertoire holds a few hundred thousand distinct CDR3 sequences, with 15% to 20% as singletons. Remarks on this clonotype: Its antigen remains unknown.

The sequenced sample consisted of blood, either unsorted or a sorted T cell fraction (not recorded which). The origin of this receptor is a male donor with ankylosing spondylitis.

As DNA, the CDR3 is TGCGCCAGCAGCTTGGGACTAGCGGGAGGTACCAATGAGCAGTTCTTC. Translated: CASSLGLAGGTNEQFF. This chain links TRBV5-1 with TRBJ2-1; 13 positions agree with TRBD2. Per germline, CDR1 SGHRS and CDR2 YFSETQ. The CDR3 runs 16 residues. V trimming: 0 bases; J trimming: 6 bases; junction bases outside the gene matches: 3.